This T cell receptor beta chain derives from a study of human T cells and chemical hapten exposure. On the study more broadly: Yields of TCR per sample differed, chiefly owing to small differences in pooled library volume.

This clonotype was counted many times. Its antigen is not known. Study-wide points: No shift was seen in TCRs above 1 in 1000 frequency with DPC sensitization.

Someone pulled total RNA out of unfractionated whole blood. The germline gives CDR1 LGHNA, CDR2 YNFKEQ. This CDR3 comprises 15 residues. Losses at the gene ends were 0 bases for V and 11 bases for J; bases not matched to a gene: 11. In the library, unique molecular identifiers were attached to individual cDNA molecules. In the original analysis: Between about 23,224 and 750,000 TCRs appeared in each sample, and the median stood at 95,638. MiXCR was run by TCRdb on the 5' RACE reads, yielding one entry per CDR3 protein. TCRdb, rather than the study authors, made the V and J calls. In the table there are 150,000 or so distinct CDR3 sequences, around 4% of which are singletons.

The genes are TRBV4-2 and TRBJ2-3; 7 nucleotides align to TRBD2. The TCR originated in a female donor in good health. The CDR3 reads CASSQENERGLGQYF. The CDR3 DNA reads as TGTGCCAGCAGCCAAGAAAACGAGCGGGGTCTGGGGCAGTATTTT.